This T cell receptor (beta chain) emerged from a study of blood T cell repertoires in COVID-19. Overall study: The United States, Italy and Spain were the sources of the acute and convalescent COVID-19 samples. Sample material is recorded as cDNA or gDNA derived from T cells, B-cell-depleted T cells, or PBMCs.

CDR3 length: 16 residues. CDR1 is SGHNT and CDR2 is YYREEE in the germline V gene (reference sequence). After removal of 3 bases from V and 3 bases from J, the junction contained 8 bases not matched to a gene. Sequenced by immunoSEQ multiplex PCR; TCRdb stores in-frame clones only, minus some. The data contain over 150,000 clones, approximately 84% of them singletons. Source material: peripheral blood. This chain links TRBV5-4 with TRBJ1-1; 10 nucleotides line up with TRBD1. The sequence was collected from a man aged 40-55 years with acute or convalescent COVID-19. The CDR3 reads CASSSDRGLRDTEAFF. The CDR3 region has the DNA TGTGCCAGCAGCTCCGACAGGGGGCTAAGAGACACTGAAGCTTTCTTT.